This T cell receptor (beta chain) was found in a study of cytomegalovirus exposure and HLA in healthy donors. The CDR3 extends over 16 amino acids. The germline V and J ends were trimmed by 4 bases and 0 bases, with 16 bases remaining between them. The germline V gene has CDR1 SEHNR and CDR2 FQNEAQ (reference sequence). The PCR had 60 Vbeta and 13 Jbeta primers. Produced via immunoSEQ multiplex PCR; TCRdb's table is partial and in-frame only. Of 150,000 to 200,000 clones in the sample, roughly 86% were seen once. Among the donors, all were healthy bone marrow donors. The sequenced material came from PBMCs. The rearrangement links TRBV7-9 to TRBJ2-7, with D maybe TRBD2 (6 bases). The TCR sequence derives from a woman aged 18-29 years in good health and CMV-seronegative. CDR3 sequence (DNA): TGTGCCAGCAGCTCACCCCGGGACTTTAGCTCCTACGAGCAGTACTTC. The encoded protein is CASSSPRDFSSYEQYF. The variable domain in full, with the rest retrieved from reference TRBV7-9 and TRBJ2-7, is DTGVSQNPRHKITKRGQNVTFRCDPISEHNRLYWYRQTLGQGPEFLTYFQNEAQLEKSRLLSDRFSAERPKGSFSTLEIQRTEQGDSAMYLCASSSPRDFSSYEQYFGPGTRLTVT.